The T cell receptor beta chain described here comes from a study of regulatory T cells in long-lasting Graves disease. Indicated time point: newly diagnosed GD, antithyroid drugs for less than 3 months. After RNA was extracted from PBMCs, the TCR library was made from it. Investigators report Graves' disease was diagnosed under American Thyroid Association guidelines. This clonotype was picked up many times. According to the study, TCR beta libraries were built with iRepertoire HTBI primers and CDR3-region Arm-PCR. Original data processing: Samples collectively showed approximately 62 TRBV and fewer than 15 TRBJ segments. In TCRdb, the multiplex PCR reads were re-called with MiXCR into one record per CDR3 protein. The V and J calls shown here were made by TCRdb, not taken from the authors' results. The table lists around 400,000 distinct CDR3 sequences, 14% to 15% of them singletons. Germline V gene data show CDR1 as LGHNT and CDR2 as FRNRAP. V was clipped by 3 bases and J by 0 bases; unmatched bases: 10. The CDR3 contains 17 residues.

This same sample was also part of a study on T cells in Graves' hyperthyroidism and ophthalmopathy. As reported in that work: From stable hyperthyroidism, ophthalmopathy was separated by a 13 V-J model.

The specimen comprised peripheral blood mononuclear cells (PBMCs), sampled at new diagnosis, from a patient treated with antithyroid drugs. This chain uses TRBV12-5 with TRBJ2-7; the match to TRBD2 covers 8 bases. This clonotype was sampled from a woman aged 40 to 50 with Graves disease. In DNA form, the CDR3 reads TGTGCTAGTGGTTTTAGGGTTGGCGGGAGGAGCTCCTACGAGCAGTACTTC. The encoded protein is CASGFRVGGRSSYEQYF.